This T cell receptor (beta chain) was recovered during a study of cytomegalovirus exposure and HLA in healthy donors. As for the study in general: Earlier results showed 90 million to 120 million unique TCR beta sequences derived from approximately 180 million T cells. Findings and limits, study-wide: Most TCR sequences showed up rarely, but some public TCRs showed up in many donors.

PCR involved 60 Vbeta and 13 Jbeta primers. Measured with immunoSEQ multiplex PCR; TCRdb has only the in-frame clones, and not every one. This table holds over 150,000 clones, 70% to 85% found once. CDR1 and CDR2 (germline): MNHEY, SMNVEV (reference sequence). The CDR3 is 15 residues long. The V segment lost 4 bases and the J segment 7 bases; nucleotides outside the gene matches: 4. As regards this clone: Its antigen is unidentified.

Material for sequencing was PBMCs. The chain carries TRBV27 and TRBJ2-1; 13 nucleotides agree with TRBD2. The receptor was derived from a man aged 35-49 years in good health and CMV-seronegative. In DNA form, the CDR3 reads TGTGCCAGCAGTTCAGGGACTAGCGGGATGAATGAGCAGTTCTTC. It specifies CASSSGTSGMNEQFF.